The source of this T cell receptor (beta chain) is a study of response to subunit inactivated influenza vaccine. Overall study results and limits: Every seasonal influenza vaccination brings in few new T cells, the authors suggested.

As for this clonotype: Its antigen is still unknown.

Losses at the gene ends were 5 bases for V and 4 bases for J; bases not matched to a gene: 7. CDR3 length: 15 amino acids. TCRdb processed the RT-PCR reads anew with MiXCR; each CDR3 protein has one entry. The data contain 400,000 to 650,000 distinct CDR3 sequences, more than 7% of them seen just once; the ten biggest clones take up around 12%. Sequenced here: PBMCs from blood, sampled about 23 months after vaccination. The rearrangement links TRBV12-3 or TRBV12-4 to TRBJ2-7; 11 positions match TRBD2. This clonotype was sampled from a man between 50 and 75 years old who received an inactivated influenza vaccine. The CDR3 sequence is CASSTTGLAAYEQYF. CDR3 coding DNA: TGTGCCAGCAGTACAACGGGACTAGCGGCATACGAGCAGTACTTC.